This record looks at one T cell receptor (beta chain) sequence and its context. Antigen unknown. The data originate from a study of shared clonotypes between healthy human individuals. Whole-study context: Every donor yielded three CD4 naive, three CD4 memory, two CD8 naive and one CD8 memory plate.

The CDR3 has 14 residues. Trimming left V 3 bases short and J 1 base short, with 10 bases between. The germline V gene encodes CDR1 SEHNR and CDR2 FQNEAQ (reference sequence). Every one of the donors was a Caucasian adult that lived in Nashville, Tennessee. CD45RA-negative memory and CD45RA+ naive subsets were split from the CD4+ cells. General study points: Clonotype sharing across several donors was observed for about 5.5% of naive CD4 clonotypes.

The assay was immunoSEQ multiplex PCR, and TCRdb's table has in-frame clones only and misses some. The sample lists about 600,000 clones; around 97% were seen once. V usage is TRBV7-9 and J usage is TRBJ2-7, with D possibly being TRBD1 (5 bases). The TCR originated in a woman aged 25-40 years in good health. The sequenced sample consisted of naive CD4+ T cells sorted from blood. Stated subset: CD45RA+ positively selected. The CDR3 DNA reads TGTGCCAGCAGCTTGGGGCAGCTTTCCTACGAGCAGTACTTC. Amino acid sequence: CASSLGQLSYEQYF. Full variable domain (outside the CDR3, taken from reference TRBV7-9 and TRBJ2-7): DTGVSQNPRHKITKRGQNVTFRCDPISEHNRLYWYRQTLGQGPEFLTYFQNEAQLEKSRLLSDRFSAERPKGSFSTLEIQRTEQGDSAMYLCASSLGQLSYEQYFGPGTRLTVT.